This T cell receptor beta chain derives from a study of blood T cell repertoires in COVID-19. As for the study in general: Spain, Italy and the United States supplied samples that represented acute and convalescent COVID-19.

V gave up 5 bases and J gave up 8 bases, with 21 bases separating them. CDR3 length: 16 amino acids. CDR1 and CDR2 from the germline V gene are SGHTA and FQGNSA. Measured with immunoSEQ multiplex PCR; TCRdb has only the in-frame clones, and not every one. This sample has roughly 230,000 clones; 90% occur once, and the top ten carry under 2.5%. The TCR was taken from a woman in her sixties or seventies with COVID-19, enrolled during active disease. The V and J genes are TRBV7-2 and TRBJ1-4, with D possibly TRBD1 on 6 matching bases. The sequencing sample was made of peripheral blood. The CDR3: CASSQIHRESGEKLFF. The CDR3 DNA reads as TGTGCCAGCAGCCAAATACACAGGGAGTCGGGCGAAAAACTGTTTTTT.